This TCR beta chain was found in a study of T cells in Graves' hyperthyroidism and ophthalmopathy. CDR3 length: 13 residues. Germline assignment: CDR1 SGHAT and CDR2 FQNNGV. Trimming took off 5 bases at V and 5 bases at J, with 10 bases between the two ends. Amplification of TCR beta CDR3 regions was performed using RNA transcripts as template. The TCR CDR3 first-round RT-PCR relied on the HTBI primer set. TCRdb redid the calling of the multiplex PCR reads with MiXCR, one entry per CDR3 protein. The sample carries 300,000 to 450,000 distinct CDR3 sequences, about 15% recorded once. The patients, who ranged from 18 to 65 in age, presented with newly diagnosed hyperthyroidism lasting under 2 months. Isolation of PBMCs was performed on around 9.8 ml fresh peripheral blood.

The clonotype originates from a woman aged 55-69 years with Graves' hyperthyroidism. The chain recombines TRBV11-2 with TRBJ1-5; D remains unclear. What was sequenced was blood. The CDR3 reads CASSQDLHQPQHF. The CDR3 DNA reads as TGTGCCAGCAGCCAAGATCTTCATCAGCCCCAGCATTTT.